These 2 T cell receptor beta chains share one sample of origin, sequenced in a study of regulatory T cells in long-lasting Graves disease. Time point defined: persistent/refractory GD, antithyroid drugs over 5 years with positive TRAb. Scientists built the TCR library using RNA that was extracted from PBMCs. Through Arm-PCR of CDR3 regions and iRepertoire HTBI primers, TCR beta libraries were built. MiXCR was run by TCRdb on the multiplex PCR reads, yielding one entry per CDR3 protein. This sample yields some 450,000 distinct CDR3 sequences, of which 23% are seen a single time; around 24% belongs to the top ten. Sequenced here: peripheral blood mononuclear cells (PBMCs), sampled when the disease was refractory, from a patient treated with antithyroid drugs. These receptors were obtained from a female donor with Graves disease.

The rearrangement uses TRBV29-1 and TRBJ2-7; TRBD2 matches 10 bases. Germline lookup yields CDR1 SQVTM and CDR2 ANQGSEA. The trim removed 6 bases at V and 1 base at J, leaving 6 bases unmatched. The CDR3 totals 14 residues. The CDR3 DNA reads as TGCAGCGTAGGCCCTAGCGGGGGATCCTACGAGCAGTACTTC. This translates into CSVGPSGGSYEQYF.

This clonotype was counted only a few times. V gene TRBV19 combines with J gene TRBJ1-2; no clear D. Germline V gives CDR1 LNHDA, CDR2 SQIVND (reference sequence). CDR3 length equals 15 residues. Trimming took off 1 base at V and 1 base at J, with 10 bases between the two ends. CDR3 sequence (DNA): TGTGCCAGTAGTATAGCTGAAGCGGGTAACTATGGCTACACCTTC. It codes for CASSIAEAGNYGYTF.